This TCR beta chain was obtained from a study of blood T cell repertoires in COVID-19. Study overall: COVID-19 samples collected from the United States, Italy and Spain covered acute and convalescent phases.

Here immunoSEQ multiplex PCR was the method, and the copy in TCRdb shows in-frame clones only, minus some. Among just over 300,000 clones listed, approximately 90% were seen once. This clone was counted a single time. The CDR3 totals 15 residues. V lost 4 bases to trimming and J lost 2 bases, with 15 bases between them. Per germline, CDR1 LNHDA and CDR2 SQIVND (reference sequence). This TCR derives from a woman aged 40-49 years who had recovered from COVID-19. The chain carries TRBV19 and TRBJ2-7; D might be TRBD1 (5 bases). The sequenced sample consisted of PBMCs or T cells enriched from blood (not recorded which). The CDR3 loop reads CASSTSLQVPYEQYF. In nucleotides, the CDR3 is TGTGCCAGTAGTACCTCCCTACAGGTCCCCTACGAGCAGTACTTC.